The present entry profiles one T cell receptor (beta chain) with its context. The antigen is unknown. Generated by immunoSEQ multiplex PCR, the TCRdb table keeps only in-frame clones and is missing some. The top ten hold roughly 4.5% of the sample, which has 110,000 or so clones, about nine tenths seen once. The data derive from a study of T cell responses to AZD1222 COVID-19 vaccine. CDR3 length: 14 residues. V shed 4 bases, J shed 5 bases, and the junction held 7 bases outside the gene matches. Germline CDR1 SGHRS, CDR2 YFSETQ. The study, taken as a whole, reports: Donors in the cohort were predominantly white British and more often female, and clonal diversity was possibly underestimated.

Sequencing was performed on peripheral blood, taken on day 0 of AZD1222 vaccination. The chain couples TRBV5-1 to TRBJ1-1; 8 bases match TRBD1. This clonotype was sampled from an adult in good health. The CDR3 loop reads CASSATGGRTEAFF. CDR3 DNA sequence: TGCGCCAGCAGCGCCACAGGGGGGAGGACTGAAGCTTTCTTT.